These 8 T cell receptor beta chains share one sample of origin, sequenced in a study of T cells in Graves' hyperthyroidism and ophthalmopathy. The TCR beta CDR3 regions underwent amplification using RNA transcripts as the source. Initially, a first-round RT-PCR of the TCR CDR3 employed the HTBI primer set. TCRdb re-called the multiplex PCR reads with MiXCR, one entry per CDR3 protein. The sample records a few hundred thousand distinct CDR3 sequences, roughly 50% being singletons. Sample: peripheral blood or thyroid tissue (not recorded which). These receptors came from a woman between 18 and 30 years old with Graves' hyperthyroidism.

This clonotype came up a few times. V gene TRBV15 combines with J gene TRBJ2-4, with a possible D match to TRBD2 (5 bases). Trimming stripped 0 bases from V and 5 bases from J, with 8 bases between. The CDR3 has 14 residues. CDR1 and CDR2 from the germline V gene are LNHNV and YYDKDF (reference sequence). CDR3 amino acids: CATSREEGENIQYF. The CDR3 nucleotides read TGTGCCACCAGCAGAGAAGAGGGTGAAAACATTCAGTACTTC.

This clonotype was detected ten times or more. The chain combines TRBV29-1 with TRBJ1-1; 7 bases map to TRBD1. J gave up 3 bases and V 1 base, and 11 bases lay outside the gene matches. The germline V gene has CDR1 SQVTM and CDR2 ANQGSEA. The CDR3 length is 16 residues. CDR3 DNA: TGCAGCGTTGAAGCCGGGGACAGACTGGGCTACACTGAAGCTTTCTTT. Translating it yields CSVEAGDRLGYTEAFF.

The sample holds one count of this clonotype. Germline is not matched at one junction end, which may reflect a read error. The V call is TRBV4-1, the J call TRBJ2-7, with D tentatively TRBD1 or TRBD2 (5 bases each). The CDR3 length is 15 residues. CDR1 MGHRA and CDR2 YSYEKL come from the germline V gene. CDR3 nucleotides: TGCGCCAGCAGCCAGGGGCCGGGAACCCACTACGAGCAGCACTTC. Protein sequence: CASSQGPGTHYEQHF.

Details on this clonotype: This may be a read error, as it is one base from a much larger clone. The V gene is TRBV10-3, the J gene TRBJ2-5; TRBD1 agrees at 7 bases. The J segment lost 5 bases and the V segment lost 10 bases, leaving 22 bases of the junction unmatched. The germline CDR1 and CDR2 sequences are ENHRY and SYGVKD. The CDR3 is made up of 17 amino acids. Here the CDR3 DNA reads TGTGCCAGCAGGCCAGTCCGCCTCGACAGGGCTGGGGAGACCCAGTACTTC. It encodes CASRPVRLDRAGETQYF.

This clonotype came up many times. This chain joins TRBV12-3 or TRBV12-4 and TRBJ2-7; the match to TRBD2 covers 7 bases. The CDR3 runs to 15 residues. V lost 3 bases, J lost 5 bases, and 10 bases stayed unmatched. CDR3 coding DNA: TGTGCCAGCAGTTTGGGGGGGTCCCAAGTTAACGAGCAGTACTTC. Translation: CASSLGGSQVNEQYF.

As regards this clonotype: Germline is not matched at one junction end, which may reflect a read error. V gene TRBV29-1 combines with J gene TRBJ1-1; possible D gene TRBD1, 6 bases. This CDR3 spans 9 amino acids. In germline, CDR1 is SQVTM, CDR2 ANQGSEA. The CDR3 DNA sequence: TGCAGCGCTACGACGGGGACACTCTTT. Its protein is CSATTGTLF.

This clonotype was found many times. The V gene is TRBV18, the J gene TRBJ2-7; D is ambiguous. The CDR3 spans 14 residues. V was cut by 1 base and J by 0 bases, with 7 bases left in between. The germline CDR1 and CDR2 sequences are KGHSH and LQKENI. CDR3 nucleotides: TGTGCCAGCTCACCACTAGAGAGCTCCTACGAGCAGTACTTC. Translation: CASSPLESSYEQYF.

This clonotype was counted ten times or more. V and J are TRBV12-3 or TRBV12-4 and TRBJ1-5; unclear D gene. The CDR3 loop spans 14 amino acids. V shed 5 bases and J shed 2 bases, with 10 bases lying between them. CDR3: CASSPNTGNQPQHF. CDR3 nucleotide sequence: TGTGCCAGCAGTCCCAACACGGGCAATCAGCCCCAGCATTTT.